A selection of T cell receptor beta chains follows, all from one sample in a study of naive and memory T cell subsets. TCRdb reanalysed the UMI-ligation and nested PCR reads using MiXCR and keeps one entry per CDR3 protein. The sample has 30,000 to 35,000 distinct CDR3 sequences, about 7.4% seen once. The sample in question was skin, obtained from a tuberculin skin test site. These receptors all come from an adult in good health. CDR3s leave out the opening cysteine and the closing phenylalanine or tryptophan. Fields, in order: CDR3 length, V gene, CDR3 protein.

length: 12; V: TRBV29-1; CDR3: SVEQGFGDNEQF
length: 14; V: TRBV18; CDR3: ASSSVGLAGTDTQY
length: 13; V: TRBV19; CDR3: ASSLKLANTGELF
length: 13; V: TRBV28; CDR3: ASRGGSVCPREQY
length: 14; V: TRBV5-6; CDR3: ASSGGTGAAIISYT
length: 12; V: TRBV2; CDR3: ASSEPGVAQPQH
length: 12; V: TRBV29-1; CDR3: SAEGPLALGEQF
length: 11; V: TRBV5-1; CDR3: ASKGIDQETQY
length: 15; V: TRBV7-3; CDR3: ASSFQGRAEDTGELF
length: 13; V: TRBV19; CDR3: ASSMAAGGRNEQF
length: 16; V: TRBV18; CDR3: ASSPKLAVTSNTGELF
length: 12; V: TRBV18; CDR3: ASSPPTGNQPQH